This TCR beta chain was documented in a study of cytomegalovirus exposure and HLA in healthy donors. Across the whole study: The 100 to 150 validation repertoires used the same platform as the approximately 700 first-cohort repertoires, a later analysis reported.

Concerning this clone itself: Its antigen is unidentified.

The study's findings and limits: The study found most TCR sequences rare, yet found some public TCRs in many donors.

This CDR3 contains 17 residues. Looked up from germline, CDR1 is PRHDT and CDR2 is FYEKMQ (reference sequence). Trimming at V came to 5 bases and at J to 1 base, leaving 9 bases not matched to a gene. The repertoire was sequenced with immunoSEQ multiplex PCR; TCRdb's copy has only in-frame clones and lacks some. The data show fewer than 70,000 clones, 90% seen once. V and J are TRBV13 and TRBJ2-7; 12 bases are a match to TRBD2. Specimen: PBMCs. This TCR came from a man younger than 35 in good health and CMV-seronegative. This chain's CDR3 is CASSLAGGGWRSYEQYF. The CDR3 bases are TGTGCCAGCAGCCTAGCGGGGGGGGGTTGGAGGTCCTACGAGCAGTACTTC.